This T cell receptor beta chain came from a study of regulatory T cells in long-lasting Graves disease. Combining iRepertoire HTBI primers with Arm-PCR of CDR3 regions, the authors built TCR beta libraries. TCRdb redid the calling of the multiplex PCR reads with MiXCR, one entry per CDR3 protein. This sample has 200,000 to 250,000 distinct CDR3 sequences, with roughly 18% found just once. Germline V lookup: CDR1 LNHNV, CDR2 YYDKDF (reference sequence). V was cut by 3 bases and J by 3 bases, with 14 bases left in between. The CDR3 is 15 amino acids. As to time point: newly diagnosed GD, antithyroid drugs for less than 3 months. Extracted RNA from PBMCs served as the source of the TCR library. This clonotype was picked up many times. These data were also reused for a study on T cells in Graves' hyperthyroidism and ophthalmopathy.

The V gene is TRBV15, the J gene TRBJ1-1; D is uncertain. This sequence was found in a woman in her thirties with Graves disease. This specimen was peripheral blood mononuclear cells (PBMCs), taken at new diagnosis, from a patient treated with antithyroid drugs. CDR3 sequence (DNA): TGTGCCACCAGCAGGAGGGAGGAGGTTTACACTGAAGCTTTCTTT. Encoded protein: CATSRREEVYTEAFF.